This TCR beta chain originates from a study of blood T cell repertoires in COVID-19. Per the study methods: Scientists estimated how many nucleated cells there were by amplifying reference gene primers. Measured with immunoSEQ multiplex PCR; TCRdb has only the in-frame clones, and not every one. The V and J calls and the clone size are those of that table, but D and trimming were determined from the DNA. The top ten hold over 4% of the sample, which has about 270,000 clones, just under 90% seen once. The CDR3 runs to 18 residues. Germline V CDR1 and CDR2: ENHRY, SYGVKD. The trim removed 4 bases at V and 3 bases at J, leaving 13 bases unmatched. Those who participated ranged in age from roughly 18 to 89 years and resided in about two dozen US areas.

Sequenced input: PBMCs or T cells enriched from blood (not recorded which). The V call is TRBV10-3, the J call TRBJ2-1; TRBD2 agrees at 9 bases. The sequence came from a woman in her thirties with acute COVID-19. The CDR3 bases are TGTGCCATCAGTGGAGGGCTAGCGGGAACTACCAACTACAATGAGCAGTTCTTC. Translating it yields CAISGGLAGTTNYNEQFF.